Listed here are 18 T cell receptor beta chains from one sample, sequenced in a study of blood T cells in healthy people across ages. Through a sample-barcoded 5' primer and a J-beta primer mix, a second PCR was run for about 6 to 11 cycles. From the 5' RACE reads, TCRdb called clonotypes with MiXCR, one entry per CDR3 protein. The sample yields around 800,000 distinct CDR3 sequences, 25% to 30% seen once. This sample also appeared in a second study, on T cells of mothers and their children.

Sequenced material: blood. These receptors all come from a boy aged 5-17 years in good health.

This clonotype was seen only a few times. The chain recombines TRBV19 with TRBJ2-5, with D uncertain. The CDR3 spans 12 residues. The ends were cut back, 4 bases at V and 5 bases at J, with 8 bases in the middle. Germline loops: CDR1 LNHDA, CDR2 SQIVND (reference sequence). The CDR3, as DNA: TGTGCCAGTAGTAACAAGGGCGAGACCCAGTACTTC. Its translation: CASSNKGETQYF.

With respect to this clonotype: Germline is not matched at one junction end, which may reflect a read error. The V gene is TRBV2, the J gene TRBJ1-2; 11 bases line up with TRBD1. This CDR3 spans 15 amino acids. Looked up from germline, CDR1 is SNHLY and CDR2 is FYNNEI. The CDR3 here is CASREAGTGGFGYAF. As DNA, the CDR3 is TGTGCCAGCAGAGAAGCCGGGACAGGGGGATTTGGCTACGCCTTC.

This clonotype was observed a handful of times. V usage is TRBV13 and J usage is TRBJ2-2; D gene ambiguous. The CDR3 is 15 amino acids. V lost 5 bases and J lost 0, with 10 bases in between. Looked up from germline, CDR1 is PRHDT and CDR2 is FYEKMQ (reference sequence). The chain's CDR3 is CASSPSRSNTGELFF. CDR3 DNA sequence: TGTGCCAGCAGCCCCAGCCGGTCGAACACCGGGGAGCTGTTTTTT.

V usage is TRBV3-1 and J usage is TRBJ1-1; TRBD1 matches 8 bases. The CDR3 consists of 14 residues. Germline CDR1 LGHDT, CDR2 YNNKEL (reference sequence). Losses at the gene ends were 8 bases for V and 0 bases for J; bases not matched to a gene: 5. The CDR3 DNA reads TGTGCCAGCCGGACAGGGAGGTTGAACACTGAAGCTTTCTTT. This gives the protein CASRTGRLNTEAFF.

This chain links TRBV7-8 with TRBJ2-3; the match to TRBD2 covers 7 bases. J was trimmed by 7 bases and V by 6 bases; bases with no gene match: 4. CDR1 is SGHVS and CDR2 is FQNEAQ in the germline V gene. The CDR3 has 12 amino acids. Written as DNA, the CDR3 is TGTGCCAGCAGGCTCGGGGGGAATACGCAGTATTTT. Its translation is CASRLGGNTQYF. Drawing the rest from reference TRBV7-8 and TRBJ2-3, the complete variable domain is GAGVSQSPRYKVAKRGQDVALRCDPISGHVSLFWYQQALGQGPEFLTYFQNEAQLDKSGLPSDRFFAERPEGSVSTLKIQRTQQEDSAVYLCASRLGGNTQYFGPGTRLTVL.

The CDR3 sequence: CASSSRDRETDTQYF. Written as DNA, the CDR3 is TGTGCCAGCAGCTCCCGGGACAGGGAGACAGATACGCAGTATTTT. This sequence joins TRBV11-2 and TRBJ2-3; 9 nucleotides line up with TRBD1. The CDR3 sequence is 15 residues long. The V and J ends lost 4 bases and 3 bases, in that order; junction bases with no gene match: 5. From germline, CDR1 is SGHAT and CDR2 FQNNGV.

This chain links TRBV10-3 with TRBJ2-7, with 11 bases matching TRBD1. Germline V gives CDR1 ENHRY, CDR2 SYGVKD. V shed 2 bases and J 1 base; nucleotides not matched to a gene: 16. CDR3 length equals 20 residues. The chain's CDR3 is CAISEPRARGTGGKSYEQYF. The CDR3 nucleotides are TGTGCCATCAGTGAGCCGAGGGCGCGGGGGACAGGGGGGAAATCCTACGAGCAGTACTTC.

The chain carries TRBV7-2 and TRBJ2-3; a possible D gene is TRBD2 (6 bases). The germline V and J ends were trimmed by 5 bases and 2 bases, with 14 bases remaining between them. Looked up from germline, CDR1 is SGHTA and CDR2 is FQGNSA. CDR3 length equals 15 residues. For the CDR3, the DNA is TGTGCCAGCAGCACCAGTAGCGGAAACACAGATACGCAGTATTTT. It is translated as CASSTSSGNTDTQYF.

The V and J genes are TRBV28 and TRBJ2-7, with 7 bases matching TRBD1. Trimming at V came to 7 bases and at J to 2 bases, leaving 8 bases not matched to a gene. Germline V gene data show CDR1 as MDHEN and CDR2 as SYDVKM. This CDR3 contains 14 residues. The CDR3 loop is CASIPQGHTYEQYF. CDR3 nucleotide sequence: TGTGCCAGCATACCACAGGGGCACACCTACGAGCAGTACTTC.

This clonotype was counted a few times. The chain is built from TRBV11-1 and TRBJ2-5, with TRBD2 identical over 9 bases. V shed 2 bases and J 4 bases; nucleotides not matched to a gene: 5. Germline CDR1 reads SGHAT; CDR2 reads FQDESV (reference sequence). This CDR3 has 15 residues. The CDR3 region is CASSLIGGGGETQYF. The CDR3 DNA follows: TGTGCCAGCAGCTTAATCGGCGGGGGGGGAGAGACCCAGTACTTC.

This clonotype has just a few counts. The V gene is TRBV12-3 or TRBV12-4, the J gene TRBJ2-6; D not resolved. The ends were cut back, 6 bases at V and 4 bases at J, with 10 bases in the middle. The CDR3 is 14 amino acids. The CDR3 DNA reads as TGTGCCAGCAGCCCTACTGGGGGGGCCAACGTCCTGACTTTC. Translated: CASSPTGGANVLTF.

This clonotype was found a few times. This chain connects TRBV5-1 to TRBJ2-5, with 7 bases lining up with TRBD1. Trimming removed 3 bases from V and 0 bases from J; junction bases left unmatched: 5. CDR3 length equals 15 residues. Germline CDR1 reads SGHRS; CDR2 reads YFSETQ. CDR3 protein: CASSWGQSNQETQYF. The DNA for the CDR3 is TGCGCCAGCAGCTGGGGACAGTCTAACCAAGAGACCCAGTACTTC.

The DNA of the CDR3 is TGCAGCGTGAAAGAGGACGGCCGAAGAAGGGGAGAAGCTTTCTTT. Protein product: CSVKEDGRRRGEAFF. The V gene is TRBV29-1, the J gene TRBJ1-1, with D possibly matching TRBD1 (5 bases). Germline assignment: CDR1 SQVTM and CDR2 ANQGSEA. The CDR3 contains 15 residues. V was pared by 6 bases and J by 8 bases, with 25 bases between.

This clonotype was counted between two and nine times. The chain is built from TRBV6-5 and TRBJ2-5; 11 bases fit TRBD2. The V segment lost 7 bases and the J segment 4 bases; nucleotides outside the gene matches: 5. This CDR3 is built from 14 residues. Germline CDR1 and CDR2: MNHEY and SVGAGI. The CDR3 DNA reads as TGTGCCAGCAAACTAGCGGGGGAGCCAGAGACCCAGTACTTC. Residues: CASKLAGEPETQYF.

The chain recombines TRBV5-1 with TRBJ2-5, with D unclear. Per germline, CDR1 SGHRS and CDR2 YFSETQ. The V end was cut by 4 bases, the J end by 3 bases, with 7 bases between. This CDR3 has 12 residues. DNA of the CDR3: TGCGCCAGCAGCCCGCACGAAGAGACCCAGTACTTC. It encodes CASSPHEETQYF.

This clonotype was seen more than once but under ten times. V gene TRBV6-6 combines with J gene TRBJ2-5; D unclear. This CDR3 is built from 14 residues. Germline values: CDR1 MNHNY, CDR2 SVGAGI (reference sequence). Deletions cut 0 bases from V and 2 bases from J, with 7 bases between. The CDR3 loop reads CASSYSKVQETQYF. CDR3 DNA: TGTGCCAGCAGTTACTCCAAGGTTCAAGAGACCCAGTACTTC.

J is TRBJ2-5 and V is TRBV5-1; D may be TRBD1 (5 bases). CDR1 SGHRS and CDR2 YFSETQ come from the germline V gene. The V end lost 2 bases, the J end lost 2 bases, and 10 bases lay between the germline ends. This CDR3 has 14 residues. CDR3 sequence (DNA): TGCGCCAGCAGCTTCTTAGGGGTTCAAGAGACCCAGTACTTC. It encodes CASSFLGVQETQYF. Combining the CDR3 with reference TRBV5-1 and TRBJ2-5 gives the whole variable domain KAGVTQTPRYLIKTRGQQVTLSCSPISGHRSVSWYQQTPGQGLQFLFEYFSETQRNKGNFPGRFSGRQFSNSRSEMNVSTLELGDSALYLCASSFLGVQETQYFGPGTRLLVL.

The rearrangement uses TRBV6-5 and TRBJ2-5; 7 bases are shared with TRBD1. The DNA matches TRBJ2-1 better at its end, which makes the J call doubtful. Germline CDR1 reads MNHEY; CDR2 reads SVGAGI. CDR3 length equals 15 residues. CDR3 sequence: CASSLSRDRNNEQFF. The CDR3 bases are TGTGCCAGCAGTCTTTCCCGGGACAGAAACAATGAGCAGTTCTTC.